These T cell receptor beta chains were read from a single sample in a study of CD8 T cells in Susac syndrome. TCRdb recomputed calls from the immunoSEQ multiplex PCR reads with MiXCR, one row per CDR3 protein. The table includes 75,000 to 100,000 distinct CDR3 sequences, 85% to 95% detected once. The sequencing input was CD8+ T cells from PBMCs. Receptors originate from a human donor with Susac syndrome. Each CDR3 is given with its conserved first and last residue. Each record gives: D gene, V gene, J gene, clone size, CDR3 DNA, CDR3 protein. The D gene is left open where the match is weak. Clone size is given for some rows only: seen once, a few or many times, or a class if the clone is expanded.

TRBD2,TRBV20-1,TRBJ2-2,few,TGCAGTGCTAGACTAGCGGGAGACACCGGGGAGCTGTTTTTT,CSARLAGDTGELFF
-,TRBV4-3,TRBJ2-7,-,TGCGCCAGCAGCCAAGATCAGGGGAGTCCCTACGAGCAGTACTTC,CASSQDQGSPYEQYF
-,TRBV9,TRBJ2-1,-,TGTGCCAGCAGCGTCGAAGCGGTTTGGGGTAGTGAGCAGTTCTTC,CASSVEAVWGSEQFF
-,TRBV20-1,TRBJ2-3,-,TGCAGTGCTATCGGGGTGCCAGTTCCCACAGATACGCAGTATTTT,CSAIGVPVPTDTQYF
TRBD1,TRBV7-9,TRBJ2-1,-,TGTGCCAGCAGCTCCCCCGGGACAGGGTTCGATGAGCAGTTCTTC,CASSSPGTGFDEQFF
-,TRBV5-4,TRBJ2-5,-,TGTGCCAGCAGCTCGCCTAGCAGCCAAGAGACCCAGTACTTC,CASSSPSSQETQYF
-,TRBV3-1,TRBJ2-5,-,TGTGCCAGCAGCCAGACTCGACCGGGCCAAGAGACCCAGTACTTC,CASSQTRPGQETQYF
-,TRBV29-1,TRBJ2-7,-,TGCAGCGCGCAGGGGATATACTACGAGCAGTACTTC,CSAQGIYYEQYF
-,TRBV4-1,TRBJ1-3,-,TGCGCCAGCAGCCAAGAGATGGGGGACTCTGGAAACACCATATATTTT,CASSQEMGDSGNTIYF
-,TRBV5-6,TRBJ2-2,-,TGTGCCAGCAGCTTAGATTCCTCCGGCGGGGAGCTGTTTTTT,CASSLDSSGGELFF
-,TRBV27,TRBJ2-5,once,TGTGCCAGCAGCCCGACGGCCCCAACAGGGCAAGAGACCCAGTACTTC,CASSPTAPTGQETQYF
TRBD2,TRBV20-1,TRBJ2-1,-,TGCAGTGCTAGCCCTAGGTCACTAGCGGGAGTCAATGAGCAGTTCTTC,CSASPRSLAGVNEQFF
-,TRBV15,TRBJ1-1,-,TGTGCCACCAGCAGGTCATTACAGGGGAACACTGAAGCTTTCTTT,CATSRSLQGNTEAFF
-,TRBV29-1,TRBJ1-2,-,TGCAGCGTTGATGTTCGGGGGCCATCTAACTATGGCTACACCTTC,CSVDVRGPSNYGYTF
TRBD1,TRBV29-1,TRBJ1-2,-,TGCAGCGTTGGGACTCAGGGGGCAGGCTACACCTTC,CSVGTQGAGYTF
-,TRBV6-5,TRBJ2-2,-,TGTGCCAGCAGTTACGCCCAGACCCCGGGTAGTACCGGGGAGCTGTTTTTT,CASSYAQTPGSTGELFF
-,TRBV5-1,TRBJ2-7,-,TGCGCCAGCAGCTCCCTGGAGGACGGTGAGCAGTACTTC,CASSSLEDGEQYF
-,TRBV9,TRBJ2-2,few,TGTGCCAGCAGTCTTGACACCGGGGAGCTGTTTTTT,CASSLDTGELFF
TRBD2,TRBV7-9,TRBJ2-3,-,TGTGCCAGCAGCTTGGCGGGAGGGTTCGATACGCAGTATTTT,CASSLAGGFDTQYF
-,TRBV7-6,TRBJ2-5,-,TGTGCCAGCAGCTTAGTAGGGCAGCAAGAGACCCAGTACTTC,CASSLVGQQETQYF
TRBD1,TRBV18,TRBJ2-2,-,TGTGCCAGCTCACCTACAGGACAGGACACCGGGGAGCTGTTTTTT,CASSPTGQDTGELFF
-,TRBV5-4,TRBJ2-1,-,TGTGCCAGCAGCTTGACAGGTAGCTCCTACAATGAGCAGTTCTTC,CASSLTGSSYNEQFF
TRBD1,TRBV9,TRBJ1-1,once,TGTGCCAGCAGCGGACAGGGATCCCCTGAAGCTTTCTTT,CASSGQGSPEAFF
-,TRBV7-9,TRBJ2-7,-,TGTGCCAGCACAGGTTTCGGCCGTGCCAACGAGCAGTACTTC,CASTGFGRANEQYF
-,TRBV27,TRBJ2-6,-,TGTGCCAGCAGTTCTGGGGCCAACGTCCTGACTTTC,CASSSGANVLTF
-,TRBV19,TRBJ1-2,-,TGTGCCAGTAGTATGAACACCGCCTCTAACTATGGCTACACCTTC,CASSMNTASNYGYTF
-,TRBV20-1,TRBJ1-5,-,TGCAGTGCCACCAGGGGTATGGTGAGCAATCAGCCCCAGCATTTT,CSATRGMVSNQPQHF
TRBD2,TRBV13,TRBJ2-1,-,TGTGCCAGCAGCTTCCCTAGCGGGAGAAATGAGCAGTTCTTC,CASSFPSGRNEQFF
TRBD2,TRBV5-1,TRBJ2-1,-,TGCGCCAGCAGCTTGGCCCCGGGGGGACTAGCGGGAAAAAATGAGCAGTTCTTC,CASSLAPGGLAGKNEQFF